The clone carrying this TCR beta chain was seen a few times. Its antigen is not identified. V gave up 5 bases and J gave up 2 bases, with 7 bases separating them. Looked up from germline, CDR1 is DFQATT and CDR2 is SNEGSKA (reference sequence). The CDR3 is made up of 11 amino acids. The data stem from a study of beta chain features in type 1 diabetes. TCRB transcripts that were expressed got sequenced, as all of the isolated RNA had been reverse transcribed. Profiled with immunoSEQ multiplex PCR; TCRdb holds only in-frame clones, not every one. The repertoire holds 400,000 to 600,000 clones, around 30% seen once, with 0.06% to 0.07% in the top ten. Study-level results: A moderate, significant TCRB CDR3 shortening appeared in type 1 diabetes across four CD4+ subsets. Within the patient group, naive, central memory and Treg TCRB repertoires appeared more similar to each other than within healthy donors. At VDJ recombination sites, type 1 diabetes patients had fewer insertions and more deleted nucleotides.

Staining for CD45RO/CCR7/CD25/CD127/CD95/CD27 allowed sorting of CD4+ naive, central memory, regulatory and stem cell-like memory cells. Input material: naive CD4+ T cells from blood. This chain links TRBV20-1 with TRBJ2-7, with D perhaps TRBD1 (5 bases). This clonotype originated in a man in his late teens or twenties in good health. CDR3 nucleotides: TGCAGTGCTGGGGCTGCCTACGAGCAGTACTTC. It yields the protein CSAGAAYEQYF.